This is a list of T cell receptor beta chains from one sample in a study of OX40 agonist ivuxolimab in advanced cancers. Assay used: immunoSEQ multiplex PCR; TCRdb lists only in-frame clones, some missing. This table has tens of thousands of clones, over 80% appearing once. The starting material was CD4+ or CD8+ T cells sorted from blood, obtained in a trial of the OX40 agonist ivuxolimab. The receptors shown here come from an adult with an advanced solid tumor such as melanoma, head and neck, liver or kidney cancer. The CDR3 runs from the conserved cysteine through the conserved F or W. A D gene is named only where the DNA matches it firmly. Not all rows give a size; the values are once, few, many and, for expanded clones, a class.

11 TRBJ2-7 TRBV29-1 NA NA TGCAGCGTTGAATCCAGCTACGAGCAGTACTTC CSVESSYEQYF
13 TRBJ2-7 TRBV29-1 TRBD1 NA TGCAGCGTTGGGGGCGACAGGGAGTACGAGCAGTACTTC CSVGGDREYEQYF
12 TRBJ1-3 TRBV28 NA NA TGTGCCAGCAGTTTATACGGAAACACCATATATTTT CASSLYGNTIYF
15 TRBJ1-1 TRBV19 TRBD1 NA TGTGCCAGTAGGGGAACAGGGGGTCGGTACACTGAAGCTTTCTTT CASRGTGGRYTEAFF
16 TRBJ1-2 TRBV19 NA NA TGTGCCAGTAGTAACTCGCCAGGGGATCCCTACTATGGCTACACCTTC CASSNSPGDPYYGYTF
14 TRBJ2-3 TRBV6-5 NA NA TGTGCCAGTAAAGGGGTAGGGAGAAGGGATACGCAGTATTTT CASKGVGRRDTQYF
13 TRBJ2-2 TRBV6-4 NA NA TGTGCCAGCAGTAGACTAGTTTACGGGGAGCTGTTTTTT CASSRLVYGELFF
17 TRBJ2-2 TRBV4-2 NA NA TGTGCCAGCAGCCAAGTAAGGCCGATCGGACGGACCGGGGAGCTGTTTTTT CASSQVRPIGRTGELFF
14 TRBJ2-1 TRBV7-6 NA NA TGTGCCAGCAGCTTAGCGGGCTCCTACAATGAGCAGTTCTTC CASSLAGSYNEQFF
11 TRBJ1-1 TRBV2 NA few TGTGCCAGCAGTGAATACAGGAGCGCTTTCTTT CASSEYRSAFF
14 TRBJ2-7 TRBV19 NA few TGTGCCAGTAGCACGAACGGACAGTCTAACGAGCAGTACTTC CASSTNGQSNEQYF
15 TRBJ1-4 TRBV4-1 NA NA TGCGCCAGCAGCCTCTCGGGCCTATTTAATGAAAAACTGTTTTTT CASSLSGLFNEKLFF
16 TRBJ2-6 TRBV5-1 NA NA TGCGCCAGCAGCCGGGACACTTTCGCTGGGGCCAACGTCCTGACTTTC CASSRDTFAGANVLTF
13 TRBJ1-2 TRBV5-6 TRBD1 NA TGTGCCAGCAGCTCGGGACAGGGGTTAGGCTACACCTTC CASSSGQGLGYTF
13 TRBJ2-5 TRBV7-2 TRBD2 NA TGTGCCAGCAGCCGAAGCGGGACCGAGACCCAGTACTTC CASSRSGTETQYF
12 TRBJ1-1 TRBV18 NA NA TGTGCCAGCTCAAGAGATCTCACTGAAGCTTTCTTT CASSRDLTEAFF
12 TRBJ2-1 TRBV6-1 NA NA TGTGCCAGCAGTACTTACTACAATGAGCAGTTCTTC CASSTYYNEQFF
15 TRBJ2-3 TRBV7-2 NA NA TGTGCCAGCAGCTTAGCGCGTGGGTTCCCAGATACGCAGTATTTT CASSLARGFPDTQYF
17 TRBJ2-2 TRBV5-1 TRBD1 once TGCGCCAGCAGCCTTGTCTCGGGACAGGAGCTCTACGGGGAGCTGTTTTTT CASSLVSGQELYGELFF
14 TRBJ1-3 TRBV9 NA NA TGTGCCAGCAGTAAAAGCTCCTCTGGAAACACCATATATTTT CASSKSSSGNTIYF
12 TRBJ2-7 TRBV7-2 NA NA TGTGCCAGCAGCCGGTACTCCTACGAGCAGTACTTC CASSRYSYEQYF
15 TRBJ2-5 TRBV10-3 TRBD2 NA TGTGCCATCAGTGAGTCAGGGGTAGCGGGAGAGACCCAGTACTTC CAISESGVAGETQYF
11 TRBJ2-5 TRBV2 NA NA TGTGCCAGCAGTGAAGAGGAGACCCAGTACTTC CASSEEETQYF
14 TRBJ2-5 TRBV5-6 TRBD2 NA TGTGCCAGCAGCTCGACTAGCACGAAAGAGACCCAGTACTTC CASSSTSTKETQYF
16 TRBJ2-3 TRBV7-9 TRBD2 NA TGTGCCAGCAGCTTAGGGTTCCTAGCGGTCACAGATACGCAGTATTTT CASSLGFLAVTDTQYF
11 TRBJ2-7 TRBV10-3 NA NA TGTGCCATCAGTGCACACGACGAGCAGTACTTC CAISAHDEQYF
16 TRBJ2-6 TRBV15 NA NA TGTGCCACCAGCAGAGACCCTCTAGTCGGGGCCAACGTCCTGACTTTC CATSRDPLVGANVLTF
17 TRBJ2-3 TRBV7-8 TRBD2 NA TGTGCCAGCAGCTTCGGTAGCGGGGGCTCCAGGACAGATACGCAGTATTTT CASSFGSGGSRTDTQYF
15 TRBJ2-7 TRBV5-1 TRBD1 once TGCGCCAGCAGCGTAGCCGGGACAGGGACCTACGAGCAGTACTTC CASSVAGTGTYEQYF
15 TRBJ2-5 TRBV6-6 TRBD2 NA TGTGCCAGCAGTTACTCGCGGACTAGTGGGGAGACCCAGTACTTC CASSYSRTSGETQYF
14 TRBJ1-1 TRBV10-3 NA NA TGTGCCATCAGTGAGTCAGCGCAGAACACTGAAGCTTTCTTT CAISESAQNTEAFF
14 TRBJ1-4 TRBV7-2 NA NA TGTGCCAGCAGCTTACGCGGTTTTGGGGAAAAACTGTTTTTT CASSLRGFGEKLFF
15 TRBJ1-1 TRBV5-5 NA NA TGTGCCAGCAGCTTGGCCATACTGGGAGGCACTGAAGCTTTCTTT CASSLAILGGTEAFF
15 TRBJ2-1 TRBV11-2 NA NA TGTGCCAGCAGCTTAGGGCAGGGGACCTACAATGAGCAGTTCTTC CASSLGQGTYNEQFF
15 TRBJ2-4 TRBV10-1 NA NA TGCGCCAGCAGCACAGGTTTCCTAGCCAAAAACATTCAGTACTTC CASSTGFLAKNIQYF
16 TRBJ2-7 TRBV9 TRBD2 NA TGTGCCAGCAGCGTAGGGCTAGCGGGTTCCCCCTACGAGCAGTACTTC CASSVGLAGSPYEQYF
16 TRBJ2-7 TRBV7-6 TRBD2 once TGTGCCAGCAGCTTAATGGGACTAGCGGGAGAGGTAAAGCAGTACTTC CASSLMGLAGEVKQYF
12 TRBJ2-7 TRBV10-3 TRBD1 medium-sized TGTGCCATCAGTGGGGACAGTGACGAGCAGTACTTC CAISGDSDEQYF
15 TRBJ2-5 TRBV5-1 TRBD2 NA TGCGCCAGCAGCACAGGAGCGGGGGGACAAGAGACCCAGTACTTC CASSTGAGGQETQYF
18 TRBJ2-3 TRBV4-1 TRBD2 NA TGCGCCAGCAGCCAAGAAGTGGATGGAGCGGGGAGCACAGATACGCAGTATTTT CASSQEVDGAGSTDTQYF
12 TRBJ2-3 TRBV30 NA once TGTGCCTGGAGACAGCCGGGGGATACGCAGTATTTT CAWRQPGDTQYF
17 TRBJ1-2 TRBV19 NA NA TGTGCCAGTAGTACTCTGAGGCAACTTCGACCGGTCTATGGCTACACCTTC CASSTLRQLRPVYGYTF
13 TRBJ2-5 TRBV29-1 NA NA TGCAGCGTTGATTTAGGCCAACAAGAGACCCAGTACTTC CSVDLGQQETQYF
13 TRBJ2-2 TRBV9 NA once TGTGCCAGCAGCGTGTTGGGGTACGGGGAGCTGTTTTTT CASSVLGYGELFF